The 13 T cell receptor beta chains presented below share a single source sample, sequenced in a study of cytomegalovirus exposure and HLA in healthy donors. The PCR contained 60 Vbeta and 13 Jbeta primers. Profiling relied on immunoSEQ multiplex PCR, and the TCRdb table lists in-frame clones only, not all of them. The sample carries roughly 100,000 clones, around two thirds recorded once. Sequencing used PBMCs. The receptors were gathered from a woman between 45 and 65 years old in good health and CMV-seronegative.

V usage is TRBV11-2 and J usage is TRBJ2-1; D is uncertain. In germline, CDR1 is SGHAT, CDR2 FQNNGV. The V and J ends lost 0 bases and 3 bases respectively, with 12 bases between them. This CDR3 spans 16 amino acids. Here the CDR3 reads CASSLDRRSGYNEQFF. The CDR3 bases are TGTGCCAGCAGCTTAGATCGCAGGTCAGGCTACAATGAGCAGTTCTTC. Full variable domain (remainder filled in from reference TRBV11-2 and TRBJ2-1): EAGVAQSPRYKIIEKRQSVAFWCNPISGHATLYWYQQILGQGPKLLIQFQNNGVVDDSQLPKDRFSAERLKGVDSTLKIQPAKLEDSAVYLCASSLDRRSGYNEQFFGPGTRLTVL.

This chain links TRBV6-5 with TRBJ2-7, with TRBD2 as a possible D gene (6 bases). Trimming removed 10 bases at V and 0 bases at J, with 16 bases between. This CDR3 contains 14 residues. In germline, CDR1 is MNHEY, CDR2 SVGAGI. This CDR3 reads CATALAQISYEQYF. The DNA for the CDR3 is TGTGCCACCGCTCTAGCGCAGATCTCCTACGAGCAGTACTTC.

This clone was seen a handful of times. The chain uses TRBV7-2 and TRBJ2-4; D not resolved. The CDR3 runs to 14 residues. Germline CDR1 is SGHTA and CDR2 is FQGNSA. V lost 2 bases and J lost 7, with 12 bases in between. The CDR3 coding sequence is TGTGCCAGCAGCTTATTTGTGGGCCGGAACATTCAGTACTTC. Encoded protein: CASSLFVGRNIQYF.

This chain links TRBV11-3 with TRBJ2-1; TRBD2 matches at 8 bases. This CDR3 is built from 14 residues. J gave up 0 bases and V 8 bases, and 3 bases lay outside the gene matches. The germline CDR1 and CDR2 sequences are SGHNT and YENEEA. The DNA for the CDR3 is TGTGCCAGCGAGGCGGGGGGCTCCTACAATGAGCAGTTCTTC. Protein: CASEAGGSYNEQFF.

This rearrangement joins TRBV7-2 to TRBJ1-4, with 8 bases aligning to TRBD1. With V trimmed by 5 bases and J by 10 bases, 9 bases remained unmatched. Looked up from germline, CDR1 is SGHTA and CDR2 is FQGNSA. The CDR3 sequence is 14 residues long. CDR3 DNA sequence: TGTGCCAGCAGCCTAGTACAGGGGGATGGAAAACTGTTTTTT. It translates to CASSLVQGDGKLFF.

The chain is built from TRBV19 and TRBJ1-2, with 8 bases matching TRBD1. Germline CDR1 LNHDA, CDR2 SQIVND (reference sequence). Germline trimming cut 6 bases from V and 8 bases from J; bases unmatched to any gene: 8. This CDR3 spans 13 amino acids. Written as DNA, the CDR3 is TGTGCCAGTAGCCCCGGGACAGGCTGGGGCTACACCTTC. The encoded protein is CASSPGTGWGYTF. Based on the CDR3 plus reference TRBV19 and TRBJ1-2, the full variable domain is DGGITQSPKYLFRKEGQNVTLSCEQNLNHDAMYWYRQDPGQGLRLIYYSQIVNDFQKGDIAEGYSVSREKKESFPLTVTSAQKNPTAFYLCASSPGTGWGYTFGSGTRLTVV.

This clone showed up just a few times. V is TRBV27 and J is TRBJ2-7; tentative D call: TRBD1 (7 bases). CDR1 and CDR2 (germline): MNHEY, SMNVEV (reference sequence). Deletions cut 8 bases from V and 0 bases from J, with 14 bases between. This CDR3 is built from 14 residues. As DNA, the CDR3 is TGTGCCAGCGCTCAGGGGGGTGGCTCCTACGAGCAGTACTTC. Its translation: CASAQGGGSYEQYF.

The rearrangement uses TRBV11-3 and TRBJ2-7, with D possibly TRBD1 on 6 matching bases. V lost 4 bases and J lost 4, with 23 bases in between. CDR1 and CDR2 (germline): SGHNT, YENEEA. CDR3 length: 17 residues. CDR3 amino acids: CASSSIILQGEGYEQYF. CDR3 coding DNA: TGTGCCAGCAGCTCAATCATACTACAGGGTGAGGGTTACGAGCAGTACTTC.

The chain is built from TRBV7-2 and TRBJ1-5, with 7 bases identical to TRBD1. Germline values: CDR1 SGHTA, CDR2 FQGNSA. The ends lost 4 bases at V and 7 bases at J; junction bases unmatched: 4. The CDR3 loop spans 13 amino acids. CDR3 sequence reads: CASSYRGQQPQHF. CDR3 coding DNA: TGTGCCAGCAGCTACAGGGGCCAGCAGCCCCAGCATTTT.

This chain joins TRBV5-1 and TRBJ2-7; TRBD1 matches 11 bases. J gave up 6 bases and V 4 bases, and 6 bases lay outside the gene matches. The CDR3 runs to 14 residues. Germline CDR1 SGHRS, CDR2 YFSETQ. CDR3 in amino acids: CASSTGTGGGEQYF. The CDR3, as DNA: TGCGCCAGCAGCACTGGGACAGGGGGAGGCGAGCAGTACTTC.

The chain has TRBV2 and TRBJ2-1; 13 nucleotides align to TRBD2. CDR3 size: 17 residues. V lost 9 bases, J lost 0 bases, and 8 bases stayed unmatched. Per germline, CDR1 SNHLY and CDR2 FYNNEI. The CDR3 coding sequence is TGTGCCAGGACTAGCGGGGGGTTTACTAGCTCCTACAATGAGCAGTTCTTC. Its translation: CARTSGGFTSSYNEQFF.

This chain links TRBV5-1 with TRBJ1-5; D might be TRBD1 (5 bases). The CDR3 has 14 residues. The ends were cut back, 4 bases at V and 7 bases at J, with 15 bases in the middle. Germline values: CDR1 SGHRS, CDR2 YFSETQ. The CDR3 DNA reads as TGCGCCAGCAGCACCGGGTCCGGGGGACAGCCCCAGCATTTT. It yields the protein CASSTGSGGQPQHF.

This chain links TRBV10-3 with TRBJ2-3; no firm D call. The V end was cut by 4 bases, the J end by 4 bases, with 15 bases between. The CDR3 is made up of 15 amino acids. The germline gives CDR1 ENHRY, CDR2 SYGVKD. The DNA of the CDR3 is TGTGCCATCAGTGGGCAGGTAACGTCCCCAGATACGCAGTATTTT. Its translation: CAISGQVTSPDTQYF.